Each of the 23 T cell receptor beta chains below was sequenced from the same sample in a study of beta chain features in type 1 diabetes. Sequenced material consisted of expressed TCRB transcripts (all of the isolated RNA was reverse transcribed). The method was immunoSEQ multiplex PCR; TCRdb's version includes in-frame clones alone and lacks a portion of them. The sample has about 240,000 clones, 11% to 15% seen once. Study outcomes and limitations: In every one of the four CD4+ subsets, TCRB CDR3s were moderately but significantly shorter in Type 1 diabetes patients.

Their cognate antigens are unknown. Sequencing was performed on naive CD4+ T cells from blood. The receptors derive from a man aged 30 to 45 with type 1 diabetes.

This clone came up a few times. The gene calls are TRBV29-1 and TRBJ1-1; the match to TRBD1 covers 7 bases. The CDR3 runs to 13 residues. Germline CDR1 SQVTM, CDR2 ANQGSEA. V was pared by 6 bases and J by 1 base, with 5 bases of the junction left unmatched. The CDR3 DNA sequence: TGCAGCGTGGGAAGACAGGGGAACACTGAAGCTTTCTTT. This sequence encodes CSVGRQGNTEAFF.

This clone was counted a few times. The chain joins TRBV18 to TRBJ2-7, with TRBD1 identical over 9 bases. The germline V gene encodes CDR1 KGHSH and CDR2 LQKENI. V dropped 4 bases and J dropped 5; count of bases not matched to a gene: 3. This CDR3 comprises 13 residues. The CDR3 DNA follows: TGTGCCAGCTCACAAGGGACAGGGAACGAGCAGTACTTC. Protein product: CASSQGTGNEQYF.

The V and J genes are TRBV29-1 and TRBJ1-2, with 10 positions matching TRBD1. Trimming cost V 6 bases and J 7 bases; bases outside gene matches: 11. The CDR3 extends over 14 amino acids. Germline V gene data show CDR1 as SQVTM and CDR2 as ANQGSEA. In DNA form, the CDR3 reads TGCAGCGTACGCCCTCGGGACAGGGGATTTGGCTACACCTTC. It specifies CSVRPRDRGFGYTF.

This clone turned up a few times. The V and J genes are TRBV29-1 and TRBJ2-5, with a weak D call TRBD2 (6 bases). The V and J ends lost 5 bases and 5 bases respectively, with 27 bases between them. The CDR3 is 17 amino acids. Germline values: CDR1 SQVTM, CDR2 ANQGSEA. Here the CDR3 reads CSVPFYPGPLAVETQYF. The CDR3, as DNA: TGCAGCGTTCCCTTTTACCCGGGACCACTAGCAGTCGAGACCCAGTACTTC.

V usage is TRBV27 and J usage is TRBJ2-1, with 11 bases that match TRBD2. This CDR3 has 16 residues. With 7 bases clipped from V and 4 bases from J, the junction kept 9 bases outside the gene matches. Looked up from germline, CDR1 is MNHEY and CDR2 is SMNVEV (reference sequence). CDR3 sequence (DNA): TGTGCCAGCACCAATACCCGGACTAGCGGGTACAATGAGCAGTTCTTC. This gives the protein CASTNTRTSGYNEQFF.

The V gene is TRBV2, the J gene TRBJ2-5, with 7 positions matching TRBD1. This CDR3 contains 15 residues. V shed 6 bases and J 5 bases; nucleotides not matched to a gene: 12. Germline CDR1 and CDR2: SNHLY and FYNNEI. The CDR3 sequence: CASSPAGGWEETQYF. The CDR3 DNA follows: TGTGCCAGCAGCCCCGCAGGGGGTTGGGAGGAGACCCAGTACTTC.

V usage is TRBV4-1 and J usage is TRBJ2-7, with D possibly matching TRBD1 (6 bases). CDR3 length: 16 amino acids. Deletions cut 0 bases from V and 5 bases from J, with 17 bases between. Germline V gene lookup returns CDR1 MGHRA and CDR2 YSYEKL. The CDR3 DNA is TGCGCCAGCAGCCAAGATCTGCTCAGGGGCGGACACGAGCAGTACTTC. Amino acid sequence: CASSQDLLRGGHEQYF.

The chain couples TRBV29-1 to TRBJ2-3, with 7 positions matching TRBD2. Germline assignment: CDR1 SQVTM and CDR2 ANQGSEA. The trim removed 3 bases at V and 3 bases at J, leaving 3 bases unmatched. This CDR3 is 13 amino acids long. Written as DNA, the CDR3 is TGCAGCGTTGAGGCTAGCGGAACAGATACGCAGTATTTT. This encodes CSVEASGTDTQYF.

In its sample, this clone was seen a few times. This rearrangement joins TRBV5-1 to TRBJ2-3; D is undetermined. The CDR3 length is 13 residues. CDR1 and CDR2 (germline): SGHRS, YFSETQ. V lost 3 bases and J lost 0, with 5 bases in between. In DNA, the CDR3 is TGCGCCAGCAGCTCGACTAGCACAGATACGCAGTATTTT. Protein sequence: CASSSTSTDTQYF.

This clone has just a few counts. The J gene is TRBJ2-1, the V gene TRBV30; D perhaps matches TRBD1 (5 bases). CDR1 GTSNPN and CDR2 SVGIG come from the germline V gene (reference sequence). The V end lost 1 base, the J end lost 8 bases, and 9 bases lay between the germline ends. This CDR3 has 12 residues. This chain's CDR3 is CAWSGQGDEQFF. For the CDR3, the DNA is TGTGCCTGGAGTGGGCAGGGCGATGAGCAGTTCTTC.

The chain carries TRBV27 and TRBJ2-3, with 15 positions matching TRBD2. Looked up from germline, CDR1 is MNHEY and CDR2 is SMNVEV (reference sequence). This CDR3 comprises 19 residues. V shed 5 bases, J shed 0 bases, and the junction held 9 bases outside the gene matches. The CDR3 DNA reads as TGTGCCAGCAGTCCTAGGACTAGCGGGAGGGCCTCCAGCACAGATACGCAGTATTTT. It yields the protein CASSPRTSGRASSTDTQYF.

This clone was seen more than once but under ten times. The CDR3 region is CASTRFWGHSNQPQHF. CDR3 coding DNA: TGTGCCAGTACCAGGTTTTGGGGACACTCCAATCAGCCCCAGCATTTT. The V and J genes are TRBV19 and TRBJ1-5; a weak D match, TRBD1 (6 bases). The CDR3 covers 16 residues. V lost 7 bases, J lost 3 bases, and 19 bases lay in between. Germline values: CDR1 LNHDA, CDR2 SQIVND (reference sequence).

This clone has only a few counts. The chain employs TRBV30 and TRBJ2-5; 13 nucleotides match TRBD2. CDR1 and CDR2 from the germline V gene are GTSNPN and SVGIG (reference sequence). This CDR3 is built from 16 residues. V shed 4 bases and J 0 bases; nucleotides not matched to a gene: 5. The CDR3 loop is CAWTPGLAGNQETQYF. The CDR3 DNA follows: TGTGCCTGGACCCCGGGACTAGCGGGGAACCAAGAGACCCAGTACTTC.

The chain employs TRBV7-4 and TRBJ2-7; a weak D match, TRBD1 (6 bases). This CDR3 region has 17 residues. Germline assignment: CDR1 SGHVT and CDR2 SQSDAQ. V was pared by 7 bases and J by 0 bases, with 22 bases between. The CDR3, as DNA: TGTGCCAGCACCCAGTCCACCGGGCAGGGGAGCTCCTACGAGCAGTACTTC. It encodes CASTQSTGQGSSYEQYF.

V usage is TRBV15 and J usage is TRBJ2-7, with D maybe TRBD1 (6 bases). Per germline, CDR1 LNHNV and CDR2 YYDKDF (reference sequence). Trimming took 0 bases from V and 2 from J, leaving 14 bases between them. This CDR3 region has 16 residues. The CDR3 region is CATSRDGQGHAYEQYF. The CDR3 DNA reads TGTGCCACCAGCAGAGATGGGCAGGGGCATGCCTACGAGCAGTACTTC.

This clone was detected a few times. This same CDR3 is encoded by further DNA sequences in the sample. This chain connects TRBV5-4 to TRBJ2-3; D call uncertain. V lost 2 bases and J lost 0, with 7 bases in between. The CDR3 runs 14 residues. Looked up from germline, CDR1 is SGHNT and CDR2 is YYREEE (reference sequence). For the CDR3, the DNA is TGTGCCAGCAGCTTAAGCCTGAGCACAGATACGCAGTATTTT. Its translation is CASSLSLSTDTQYF. Full variable domain (missing parts from reference TRBV5-4 and TRBJ2-3): ETGVTQSPTHLIKTRGQQVTLRCSSQSGHNTVSWYQQALGQGPQFIFQYYREEENGRGNFPPRFSGLQFPNYSSELNVNALELDDSALYLCASSLSLSTDTQYFGPGTRLTVL.

This clone was recorded a few times. The chain employs TRBV5-4 and TRBJ2-7; D not certain. V gave up 6 bases and J gave up 5 bases, with 3 bases separating them. The length of the CDR3 is 9 residues. CDR1 is SGHNT and CDR2 is YYREEE in the germline V gene (reference sequence). The CDR3 bases are TGTGCCAGCATCAACGAGCAGTACTTC. Its translation is CASINEQYF.

This sequence joins TRBV7-2 and TRBJ1-1; a possible D gene is TRBD1 (5 bases). V was trimmed by 5 bases and J by 2 bases, leaving 9 bases between them. Germline CDR1 SGHTA, CDR2 FQGNSA. CDR3 length equals 13 residues. The CDR3 bases are TGTGCCAGCAGCGTAGACAGTAACACTGAAGCTTTCTTT. Its translation: CASSVDSNTEAFF.

The chain recombines TRBV4-1 with TRBJ1-4, with 10 bases lining up with TRBD1. With 8 bases clipped from V and 7 bases from J, the junction kept 7 bases outside the gene matches. This CDR3 contains 14 residues. Looked up from germline, CDR1 is MGHRA and CDR2 is YSYEKL. The CDR3, as DNA: TGCGCCAGCCGAAAGGGACAGGGGTTTGAAAAACTGTTTTTT. It translates to CASRKGQGFEKLFF.

The chain recombines TRBV2 with TRBJ2-5; 9 positions agree with TRBD1. This CDR3 region has 15 residues. J lost 4 bases, V lost 6 bases, and 9 bases had no gene match. Germline V gene lookup returns CDR1 SNHLY and CDR2 FYNNEI. The CDR3 is CASSRDRVGLETQYF. In DNA form, the CDR3 reads TGTGCCAGCAGCCGGGACAGGGTAGGGTTAGAGACCCAGTACTTC.

A few counts support this clone. The chain couples TRBV19 to TRBJ1-5; TRBD1 matches at 8 bases. V trimming: 3 bases; J trimming: 7 bases; junction bases outside the gene matches: 8. This CDR3 is built from 15 residues. Germline V gene data show CDR1 as LNHDA and CDR2 as SQIVND (reference sequence). The CDR3 sequence is CASSIGQGGLQPQHF. CDR3 DNA: TGTGCCAGTAGTATTGGACAGGGTGGGTTGCAGCCCCAGCATTTT.

This clone came up a few times. The chain couples TRBV7-9 to TRBJ2-1, with D unresolved. V lost 5 bases and J lost 14, with 19 bases in between. CDR1 and CDR2 (germline): SEHNR, FQNEAQ (reference sequence). The CDR3 extends over 13 amino acids. The CDR3 region is CASSPLIPSEEFF. The DNA of the CDR3 is TGTGCCAGCAGCCCCCTCATCCCCAGCGAAGAGTTCTTC.

This clone was observed a handful of times. The rearrangement joins TRBV7-9 to TRBJ2-1; TRBD1 matches 8 bases. The germline V gene encodes CDR1 SEHNR and CDR2 FQNEAQ (reference sequence). Trimming at V came to 5 bases and at J to 6 bases, leaving 9 bases not matched to a gene. CDR3 length equals 15 residues. The CDR3 DNA reads TGTGCCAGCAGCCGACAGGGGCGGACTGGCAATGAGCAGTTCTTC. It codes for CASSRQGRTGNEQFF.